These 26 T cell receptor beta chains were all obtained from the same sample, sequenced in a study of cytomegalovirus exposure and HLA in healthy donors. Sequencing was performed with immunoSEQ multiplex PCR; in TCRdb, only in-frame clones are kept and a portion is missing. The sample consists of a few hundred thousand clones, roughly 84% of them appearing once. Sequencing input: PBMCs. The receptors shown here come from a young man in good health and CMV-seropositive.

The chain has TRBV27 and TRBJ2-7; 13 positions agree with TRBD2. J gave up 6 bases and V 5 bases, and 7 bases lay outside the gene matches. The CDR3 runs 15 residues. Germline-derived CDR1 and CDR2 are MNHEY and SMNVEV (reference sequence). Here the CDR3 reads CASSPPGLAGAEQYF. CDR3 nucleotide sequence: TGTGCCAGCAGTCCACCCGGACTAGCGGGAGCCGAGCAGTACTTC.

This chain joins TRBV5-1 and TRBJ2-7, with a possible D match to TRBD1 (6 bases). This CDR3 region has 13 residues. Per the germline V gene, CDR1 is SGHRS and CDR2 is YFSETQ. Trimming stripped 1 base from V and 5 bases from J, with 10 bases between. CDR3 sequence: CASSLTGFHEQYF. CDR3 nucleotides: TGCGCCAGCAGCTTGACAGGGTTCCACGAGCAGTACTTC.

The rearrangement uses TRBV27 and TRBJ1-1; D uncertain. The germline V gene encodes CDR1 MNHEY and CDR2 SMNVEV (reference sequence). The CDR3 is 16 amino acids. Trimming cost V 5 bases and J 5 bases, with 21 bases left between them. In nucleotides, the CDR3 is TGTGCCAGCAGTCCTTACCGAGAACCGGTGGGGACTGAAGCTTTCTTT. Amino acid sequence: CASSPYREPVGTEAFF.

The J gene is TRBJ1-4, the V gene TRBV7-9; maybe TRBD1 (5 bases). This CDR3 region has 14 residues. CDR1 is SEHNR and CDR2 is FQNEAQ in the germline V gene (reference sequence). The V end lost 5 bases, the J end lost 8 bases, and 15 bases lay between the germline ends. CDR3 in amino acids: CASSQRGGAEKLFF. DNA of the CDR3: TGTGCCAGCAGCCAACGGGGGGGAGCCGAAAAACTGTTTTTT.

This chain joins TRBV30 and TRBJ2-7; maybe TRBD2 (6 bases). The V end lost 3 bases, the J end lost 3 bases, and 18 bases lay between the germline ends. Looked up from germline, CDR1 is GTSNPN and CDR2 is SVGIG (reference sequence). The CDR3 spans 15 residues. The CDR3 reads CAWRDPTRSVYEQYF. For the CDR3, the DNA is TGTGCCTGGAGAGATCCGACTAGGTCGGTCTACGAGCAGTACTTC.

The chain employs TRBV4-1 and TRBJ2-1; D perhaps matches TRBD2 (7 bases). V lost 3 bases and J lost 2, with 20 bases in between. Germline CDR1 and CDR2: MGHRA and YSYEKL. CDR3 length: 18 amino acids. CDR3 loop: CASSQAGQREDPYNEQFF. For the CDR3, the DNA is TGCGCCAGCAGCCAGGCTGGACAGCGGGAAGACCCCTACAATGAGCAGTTCTTC.

V and J are TRBV5-1 and TRBJ1-5; no clear D. CDR3 size: 15 residues. The germline V gene has CDR1 SGHRS and CDR2 YFSETQ. V lost 3 bases, J lost 6 bases, and 16 bases lay in between. This chain's CDR3 is CASSSDGGSTQPQHF. Written as DNA, the CDR3 is TGCGCCAGCAGCTCAGACGGTGGGTCAACTCAGCCCCAGCATTTT.

The chain links TRBV28 to TRBJ2-3; D is perhaps TRBD2 (6 bases). The CDR3 contains 15 residues. Trimming cost V 5 bases and J 6 bases, with 18 bases left between them. In germline, CDR1 is MDHEN, CDR2 SYDVKM. The CDR3 region has the DNA TGTGCCAGCAGTCTAGCCCCGGCAGGGAGGGATACGCAGTATTTT. This gives the protein CASSLAPAGRDTQYF.

The rearrangement links TRBV6-5 to TRBJ1-1; TRBD1 matches 8 bases. This CDR3 comprises 14 residues. Unmatched junction bases numbered 6, after V lost 6 bases and J lost 3 bases. Germline CDR1 and CDR2: MNHEY and SVGAGI. CDR3: CASSISQGDTEAFF. The CDR3 DNA reads as TGTGCCAGCAGCATTTCACAGGGGGACACTGAAGCTTTCTTT.

The chain recombines TRBV4-1 with TRBJ2-7, with TRBD2 identical over 12 bases. CDR3 length equals 15 residues. Per the germline V gene, CDR1 is MGHRA and CDR2 is YSYEKL. J gave up 3 bases and V 1 base, and 1 base lay outside the gene matches. Here the CDR3 reads CASSQASGGGYEQYF. The CDR3 DNA reads TGCGCCAGCAGCCAAGCTAGCGGGGGGGGCTACGAGCAGTACTTC.

The chain has TRBV7-9 and TRBJ1-4; D may be TRBD1 (5 bases). This CDR3 comprises 15 residues. From germline, CDR1 is SEHNR and CDR2 FQNEAQ (reference sequence). V was cut by 0 bases and J by 3 bases, with 8 bases left in between. The CDR3 loop is CASSLAYRSNEKLFF. The CDR3 DNA reads as TGTGCCAGCAGCTTAGCATACAGGTCTAATGAAAAACTGTTTTTT.

The rearrangement joins TRBV28 to TRBJ1-5, with D unresolved. The germline gives CDR1 MDHEN, CDR2 SYDVKM. V gave up 8 bases and J gave up 5 bases, with 10 bases separating them. CDR3 length equals 12 residues. The CDR3 reads CASQTPHQPQHF. CDR3 coding DNA: TGTGCCAGCCAAACCCCCCATCAGCCCCAGCATTTT.

The chain combines TRBV5-1 with TRBJ1-5, with TRBD1 as a possible D gene (5 bases). This CDR3 is 14 amino acids long. Germline values: CDR1 SGHRS, CDR2 YFSETQ. V was trimmed by 0 bases and J by 3 bases, leaving 7 bases between them. DNA of the CDR3: TGCGCCAGCAGCTTGGAGGGGTTCAATCAGCCCCAGCATTTT. Protein: CASSLEGFNQPQHF.

The V call is TRBV4-3, the J call TRBJ2-1, with D perhaps TRBD1 (5 bases). CDR3 length: 14 amino acids. CDR1 and CDR2 from the germline V gene are LGHNA and YSLEER. Trimming took 2 bases from V and 1 from J, leaving 6 bases between them. CDR3 sequence reads: CASSQRGSYNEQFF. In DNA form, the CDR3 reads TGCGCCAGCAGCCAAAGGGGTTCCTACAATGAGCAGTTCTTC.

V gene TRBV2 combines with J gene TRBJ1-2; TRBD1 matches 8 bases. The V gene's germline CDR1 is SNHLY and CDR2 FYNNEI. Trimming took 2 bases from V and 7 from J; bases not matched to a gene: 3. CDR3 length: 13 amino acids. The chain's CDR3 is CASSEQGARGYTF. In nucleotides, the CDR3 is TGTGCCAGCAGTGAACAGGGGGCCCGTGGCTACACCTTC. The whole variable domain, filled in from reference TRBV2 and TRBJ1-2, reads EPEVTQTPSHQVTQMGQEVILRCVPISNHLYFYWYRQILGQKVEFLVSFYNNEISEKSEIFDDQFSVERPDGSNFTLKIRSTKLEDSAMYFCASSEQGARGYTFGSGTRLTVV.

The rearrangement uses TRBV15 and TRBJ2-1, with a possible D match to TRBD2 (6 bases). V gave up 0 bases and J gave up 10 bases, with 19 bases separating them. The V gene's germline CDR1 is LNHNV and CDR2 YYDKDF (reference sequence). The CDR3 consists of 16 residues. This CDR3 is CATSRDARLGVGEQFF. CDR3 DNA sequence: TGTGCCACCAGCAGAGATGCGAGACTAGGCGTGGGGGAGCAGTTCTTC.

V and J are TRBV6-1 and TRBJ1-5, with TRBD1 matching 9 bases. Germline trimming cut 2 bases from V and 5 bases from J; bases unmatched to any gene: 7. Germline assignment: CDR1 MNHNS and CDR2 SASEGT. The CDR3 consists of 16 residues. Here the CDR3 reads CASSEWDRVAYQPQHF. DNA of the CDR3: TGTGCCAGCAGTGAATGGGACAGGGTAGCGTATCAGCCCCAGCATTTT.

This clone was seen only once. The genes are TRBV5-1 and TRBJ2-2; TRBD2 matches 8 bases. Germline lookup yields CDR1 SGHRS and CDR2 YFSETQ. V was clipped by 1 base and J by 5 bases; unmatched bases: 1. The CDR3 runs to 14 residues. This CDR3 is CASSLTGGTGELFF. For the CDR3, the DNA is TGCGCCAGCAGCTTGACGGGAGGGACCGGGGAGCTGTTTTTT.

This rearrangement joins TRBV6-5 to TRBJ2-5, with D possibly called TRBD1 or TRBD2 (5 bases each). The CDR3 runs to 13 residues. In germline, CDR1 is MNHEY, CDR2 SVGAGI. The V end was cut by 4 bases, the J end by 0 bases, with 6 bases between. The CDR3 DNA reads TGTGCCAGCAGTTGGGGGTACCAAGAGACCCAGTACTTC. Residues: CASSWGYQETQYF.

The V gene is TRBV29-1, the J gene TRBJ1-4; TRBD1 aligns across 7 bases. J gave up 5 bases and V 4 bases, and 10 bases lay outside the gene matches. Per germline, CDR1 SQVTM and CDR2 ANQGSEA. The CDR3 totals 15 residues. The CDR3 here is CSVGNSGQQNEKLFF. The DNA for the CDR3 is TGCAGCGTTGGTAATTCGGGACAGCAAAATGAAAAACTGTTTTTT.

The rearrangement uses TRBV6-1 and TRBJ2-7, with 10 bases aligning to TRBD2. The V gene's germline CDR1 is MNHNS and CDR2 SASEGT. J was trimmed by 4 bases and V by 5 bases; bases with no gene match: 5. This CDR3 has 14 residues. The CDR3 loop reads CASSISSGSYEQYF. DNA of the CDR3: TGTGCCAGCAGTATCTCTAGCGGGAGTTACGAGCAGTACTTC.

The chain uses TRBV28 and TRBJ2-1, with TRBD2 identical over 9 bases. The CDR3 is 14 amino acids. The germline V gene has CDR1 MDHEN and CDR2 SYDVKM. For the CDR3, the DNA is TGTCCCACGAGGGCGGGAGGGTGCCACAATGAGCAGTTCTTC. Encoded protein: CPTRAGGCHNEQFF.

V gene TRBV10-3 combines with J gene TRBJ2-5; 11 bases agree with TRBD2. Germline CDR1 and CDR2: ENHRY and SYGVKD. The ends lost 4 bases at V and 5 bases at J; junction bases unmatched: 15. This CDR3 spans 18 amino acids. CDR3 DNA: TGTGCCATCAGTGGTCGCGCAGGGTCTAGCGGGAGGCGGGAGACCCAGTACTTC. Protein: CAISGRAGSSGRRETQYF.

V and J are TRBV25-1 and TRBJ2-1; 8 positions match TRBD2. With V trimmed by 6 bases and J by 8 bases, 9 bases remained unmatched. The CDR3 extends over 14 amino acids. Germline values: CDR1 MGHDK, CDR2 SYGVNS. CDR3 in amino acids: CASSVAGSGDEQFF. CDR3 nucleotides: TGTGCCAGCAGCGTAGCGGGATCCGGCGATGAGCAGTTCTTC.

This clone was seen once. V gene TRBV2 combines with J gene TRBJ2-1, with 7 bases matching TRBD2. Germline-derived CDR1 and CDR2 are SNHLY and FYNNEI. V dropped 2 bases and J dropped 8; count of bases not matched to a gene: 12. This CDR3 is built from 16 residues. For the CDR3, the DNA is TGTGCCAGCAGTGAAATATATGCGGGAGAGTTTCATGAGCAGTTCTTC. Its protein product is CASSEIYAGEFHEQFF.

As concerns this clone: One end of the junction is discordant with germline, which a read error may explain. The rearrangement joins TRBV5-4 to TRBJ2-1; D gene ambiguous. Germline V gives CDR1 SGHNT, CDR2 YYREEE (reference sequence). The CDR3 loop spans 11 amino acids. CDR3 sequence (DNA): TGTGCCAGCAGCTCCGACAATGAGCAGTTCTTC. It is translated as CASSSDNEQFF.